This T cell receptor beta chain was captured by sequencing in a study of cytomegalovirus exposure and HLA in healthy donors. TCRdb's copy holds only in-frame clones and misses some; the assay was immunoSEQ multiplex PCR. The table records tens of thousands of clones, 94% of them present only once. General study results and limits: Altogether, 160 or so TCR beta chains were recorded as cytomegalovirus-associated. The tendency of first-cohort TCR clusters to co-occur in the 90 to 150 validation repertoires was the finding of a later analysis.

Trimming pared 7 bases from V and 1 base from J, leaving 12 bases between. Germline V gene data show CDR1 as MNHEY and CDR2 as SMNVEV (reference sequence). This CDR3 region has 14 residues. Regarding this clone: What it recognizes is unknown.

The donors belonged to the approximately 120-subject validation cohort, separate from the approximately 670-subject first cohort. This clonotype originated in a woman aged 18 to 35 in good health and CMV-seropositive. Sequences were obtained from PBMCs. The V call is TRBV27, the J call TRBJ2-3; D may be TRBD2 (6 bases). CDR3 bases: TGTGCCAGCACCGGGGGACCTGGCACAGATACGCAGTATTTT. Its translation: CASTGGPGTDTQYF.